One T cell receptor beta chain is described in this entry. Antigen unknown. The entry originates in a study of human T cells and chemical hapten exposure. Whole-study context: Per-sample TCR yields varied mainly from small pooled library volume differences.

The CDR3 loop spans 14 amino acids. Germline CDR1 reads SGHTA; CDR2 reads FQGNSA. The V gene lost 4 bases and the J gene lost 3 bases, with 12 bases spanning the gap. The library gave individual cDNA molecules unique molecular identifiers. TCRdb analysed the 5' RACE reads with MiXCR anew, one entry per CDR3 protein. The sample records around 100,000 distinct CDR3 sequences, roughly 18% being singletons. Study-level points and caveats: Unchanged with DPC sensitization were TCRs above 1 in 1000 frequency.

The study extracted total RNA from unfractionated whole blood. The receptor was derived from a human donor in good health. The chain links TRBV7-2 to TRBJ1-1, with D unresolved. The CDR3 loop is CASSSYKADTEAFF. CDR3 DNA sequence: TGTGCCAGCAGCTCCTACAAGGCGGACACTGAAGCTTTCTTT.